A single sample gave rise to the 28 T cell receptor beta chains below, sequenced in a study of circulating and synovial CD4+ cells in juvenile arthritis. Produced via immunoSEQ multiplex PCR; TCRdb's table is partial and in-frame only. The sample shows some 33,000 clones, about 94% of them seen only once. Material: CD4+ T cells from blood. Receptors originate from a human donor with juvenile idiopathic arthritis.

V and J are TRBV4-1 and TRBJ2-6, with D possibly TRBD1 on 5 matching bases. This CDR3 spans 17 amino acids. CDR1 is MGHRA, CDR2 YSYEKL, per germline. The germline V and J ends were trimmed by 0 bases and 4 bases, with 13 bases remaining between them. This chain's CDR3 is CASSQDPSGPGANVLTF. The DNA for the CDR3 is TGCGCCAGCAGCCAAGATCCCTCAGGGCCCGGGGCCAACGTCCTGACTTTC.

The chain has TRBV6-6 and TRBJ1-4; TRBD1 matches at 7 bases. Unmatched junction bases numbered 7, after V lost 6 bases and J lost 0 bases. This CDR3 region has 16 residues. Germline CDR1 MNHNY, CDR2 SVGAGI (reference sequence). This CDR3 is CASRSGTASTNEKLFF. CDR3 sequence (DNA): TGTGCCAGCAGGTCTGGGACAGCCTCAACTAATGAAAAACTGTTTTTT.

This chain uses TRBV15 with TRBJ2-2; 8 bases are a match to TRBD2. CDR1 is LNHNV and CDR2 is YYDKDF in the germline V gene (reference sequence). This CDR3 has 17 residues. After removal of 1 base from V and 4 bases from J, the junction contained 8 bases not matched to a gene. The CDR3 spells CATSRVYREGSTGELFF. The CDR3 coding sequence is TGTGCCACCAGCAGAGTTTATCGGGAGGGTTCCACCGGGGAGCTGTTTTTT.

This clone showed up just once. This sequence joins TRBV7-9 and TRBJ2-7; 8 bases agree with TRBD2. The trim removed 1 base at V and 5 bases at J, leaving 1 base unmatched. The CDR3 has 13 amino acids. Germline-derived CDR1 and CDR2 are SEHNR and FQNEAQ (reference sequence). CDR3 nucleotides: TGTGCCAGCAGCTTAGACGGGGGGGACGAGCAGTACTTC. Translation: CASSLDGGDEQYF. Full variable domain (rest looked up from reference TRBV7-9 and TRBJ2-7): DTGVSQNPRHKITKRGQNVTFRCDPISEHNRLYWYRQTLGQGPEFLTYFQNEAQLEKSRLLSDRFSAERPKGSFSTLEIQRTEQGDSAMYLCASSLDGGDEQYFGPGTRLTVT.

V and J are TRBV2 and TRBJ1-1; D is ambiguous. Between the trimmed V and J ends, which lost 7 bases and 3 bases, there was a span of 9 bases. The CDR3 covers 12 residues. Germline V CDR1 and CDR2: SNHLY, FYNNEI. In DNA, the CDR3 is TGTGCCAGCACCCCGGACTACACTGAAGCTTTCTTT. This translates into CASTPDYTEAFF.

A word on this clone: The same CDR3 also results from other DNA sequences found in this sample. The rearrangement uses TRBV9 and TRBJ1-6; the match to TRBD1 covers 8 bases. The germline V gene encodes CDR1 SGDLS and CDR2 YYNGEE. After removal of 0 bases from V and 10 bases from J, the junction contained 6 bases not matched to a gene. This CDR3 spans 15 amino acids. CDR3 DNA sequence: TGTGCCAGCAGCGTAGGACAGGGGAGGTACTCACCCCTCCACTTT. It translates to CASSVGQGRYSPLHF.

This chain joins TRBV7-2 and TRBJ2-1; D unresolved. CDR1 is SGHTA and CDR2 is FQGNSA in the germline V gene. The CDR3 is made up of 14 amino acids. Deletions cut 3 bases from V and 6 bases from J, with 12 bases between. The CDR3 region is CASSLMIPGNEQFF. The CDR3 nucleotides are TGTGCCAGCAGCTTGATGATACCCGGCAATGAGCAGTTCTTC.

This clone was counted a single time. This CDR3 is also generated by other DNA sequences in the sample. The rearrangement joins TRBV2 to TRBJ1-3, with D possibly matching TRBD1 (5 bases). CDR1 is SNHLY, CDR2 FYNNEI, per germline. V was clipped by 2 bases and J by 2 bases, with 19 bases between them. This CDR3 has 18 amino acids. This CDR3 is CASSEQGSLPFTGNTIYF. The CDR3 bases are TGTGCCAGCAGTGAACAGGGCTCCCTTCCTTTTACTGGAAACACCATATATTTT.

As DNA, the CDR3 is TGTGCCAGCAGCTACGACAGCCTCTACGAGCAGTACTTC. Translated: CASSYDSLYEQYF. The chain has TRBV7-8 and TRBJ2-7; a possible D gene is TRBD1 (5 bases). The CDR3 is 13 residues long. V was shortened by 4 bases and J by 3 bases, with 10 bases between the two germline ends. Germline-derived CDR1 and CDR2 are SGHVS and FQNEAQ.

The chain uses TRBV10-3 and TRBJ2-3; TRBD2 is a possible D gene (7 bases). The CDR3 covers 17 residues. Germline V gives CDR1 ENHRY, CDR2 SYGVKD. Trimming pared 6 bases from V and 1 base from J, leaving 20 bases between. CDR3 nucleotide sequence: TGTGCCATCAGGGGGGGCCCGGCGGGGGTTGGCACAGATACGCAGTATTTT. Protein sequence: CAIRGGPAGVGTDTQYF.

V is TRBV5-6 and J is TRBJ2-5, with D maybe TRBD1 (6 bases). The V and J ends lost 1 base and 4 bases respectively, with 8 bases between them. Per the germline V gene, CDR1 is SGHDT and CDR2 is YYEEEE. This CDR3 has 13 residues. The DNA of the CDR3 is TGTGCCAGCAGCTTGACAGGGCCAGAGACCCAGTACTTC. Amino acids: CASSLTGPETQYF.

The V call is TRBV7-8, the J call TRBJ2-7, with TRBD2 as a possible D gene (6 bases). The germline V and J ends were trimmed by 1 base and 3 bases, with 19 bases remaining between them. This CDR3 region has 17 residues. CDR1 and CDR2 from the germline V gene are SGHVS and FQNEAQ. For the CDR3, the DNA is TGTGCCAGCAGCTTAGTGACAGCGCTCGGGGGTAGCTACGAGCAGTACTTC. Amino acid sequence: CASSLVTALGGSYEQYF.

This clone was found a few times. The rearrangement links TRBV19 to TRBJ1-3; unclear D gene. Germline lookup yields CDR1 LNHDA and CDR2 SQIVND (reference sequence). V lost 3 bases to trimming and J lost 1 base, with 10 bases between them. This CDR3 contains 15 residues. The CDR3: CASSMRMRSGNTIYF. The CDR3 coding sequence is TGTGCCAGTAGTATGCGCATGCGGTCTGGAAACACCATATATTTT.

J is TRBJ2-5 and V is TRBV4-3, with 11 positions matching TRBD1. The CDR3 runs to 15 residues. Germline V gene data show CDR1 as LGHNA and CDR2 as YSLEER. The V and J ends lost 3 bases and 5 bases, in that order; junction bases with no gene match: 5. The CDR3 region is CASSQADRGRETQYF. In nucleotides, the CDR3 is TGCGCCAGCAGCCAGGCGGACAGGGGGCGGGAGACCCAGTACTTC.

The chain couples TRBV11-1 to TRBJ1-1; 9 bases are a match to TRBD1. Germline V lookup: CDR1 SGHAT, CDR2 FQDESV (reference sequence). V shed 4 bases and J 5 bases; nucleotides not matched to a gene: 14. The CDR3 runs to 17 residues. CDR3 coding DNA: TGTGCCAGCAGCTCCCGGGACAGGGTTGACGAGGGGACTGAAGCTTTCTTT. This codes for CASSSRDRVDEGTEAFF.

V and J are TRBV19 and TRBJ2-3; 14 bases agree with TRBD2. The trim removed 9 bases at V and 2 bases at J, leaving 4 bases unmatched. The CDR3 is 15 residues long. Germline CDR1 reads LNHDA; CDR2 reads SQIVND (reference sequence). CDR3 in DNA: TGTGCCAGGAGGACTAGCGGGGGGCACACAGATACGCAGTATTTT. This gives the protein CARRTSGGHTDTQYF.

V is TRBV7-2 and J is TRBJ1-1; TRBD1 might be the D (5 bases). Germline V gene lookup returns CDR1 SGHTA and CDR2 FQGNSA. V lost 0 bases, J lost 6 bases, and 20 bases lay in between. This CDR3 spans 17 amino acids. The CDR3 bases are TGTGCCAGCAGCTTAGCTGGATTGTGGGGGAGGAGTTCTGAAGCTTTCTTT. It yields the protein CASSLAGLWGRSSEAFF. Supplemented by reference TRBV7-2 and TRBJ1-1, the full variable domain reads GAGVSQSPSNKVTEKGKDVELRCDPISGHTALYWYRQSLGQGLEFLIYFQGNSAPDKSGLPSDRFSAERTGGSVSTLTIQRTQQEDSAVYLCASSLAGLWGRSSEAFFGQGTRLTVV.

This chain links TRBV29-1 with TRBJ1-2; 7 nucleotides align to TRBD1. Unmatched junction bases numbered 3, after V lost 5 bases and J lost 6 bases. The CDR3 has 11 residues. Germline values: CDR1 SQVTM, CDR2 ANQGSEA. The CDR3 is CSVWQGDGYTF. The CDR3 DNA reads TGCAGCGTTTGGCAGGGGGATGGCTACACCTTC. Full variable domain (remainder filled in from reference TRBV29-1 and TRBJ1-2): SAVISQKPSRDICQRGTSLTIQCQVDSQVTMMFWYRQQPGQSLTLIATANQGSEATYESGFVIDKFPISRPNLTFSTLTVSNMSPEDSSIYLCSVWQGDGYTFGSGTRLTVV.

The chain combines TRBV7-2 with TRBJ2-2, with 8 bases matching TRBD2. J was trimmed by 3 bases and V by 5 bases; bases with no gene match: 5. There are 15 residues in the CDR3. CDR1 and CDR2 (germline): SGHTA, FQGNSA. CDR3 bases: TGTGCCAGCAGCCCCCAAGCGGGAGACACCGGGGAGCTGTTTTTT. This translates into CASSPQAGDTGELFF.

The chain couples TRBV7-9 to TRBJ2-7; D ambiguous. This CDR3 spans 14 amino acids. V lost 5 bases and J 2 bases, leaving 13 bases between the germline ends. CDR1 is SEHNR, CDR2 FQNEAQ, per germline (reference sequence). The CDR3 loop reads CASSHSPSAYEQYF. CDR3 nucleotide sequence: TGTGCCAGCAGCCATTCTCCGAGCGCCTACGAGCAGTACTTC.

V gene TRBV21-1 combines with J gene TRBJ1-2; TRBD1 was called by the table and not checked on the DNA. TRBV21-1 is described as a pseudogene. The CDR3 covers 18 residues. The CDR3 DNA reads TGTGCCAGCAGCAAAGAAGGGGTCCGACAGGGGAGGAACTATGGCTACACCTTC. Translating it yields CASSKEGVRQGRNYGYTF.

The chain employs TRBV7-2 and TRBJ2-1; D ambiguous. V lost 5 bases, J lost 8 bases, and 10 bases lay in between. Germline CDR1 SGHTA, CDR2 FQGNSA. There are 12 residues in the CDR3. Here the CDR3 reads CASSLDVDEQFF. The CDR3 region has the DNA TGTGCCAGCAGCCTAGATGTCGATGAGCAGTTCTTC. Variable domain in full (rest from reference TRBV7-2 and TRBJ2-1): GAGVSQSPSNKVTEKGKDVELRCDPISGHTALYWYRQSLGQGLEFLIYFQGNSAPDKSGLPSDRFSAERTGGSVSTLTIQRTQQEDSAVYLCASSLDVDEQFFGPGTRLTVL.

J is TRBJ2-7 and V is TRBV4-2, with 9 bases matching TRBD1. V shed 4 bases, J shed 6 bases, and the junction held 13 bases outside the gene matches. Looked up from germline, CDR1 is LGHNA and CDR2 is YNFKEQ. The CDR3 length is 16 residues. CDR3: CASSPDRQGGYSEQYF. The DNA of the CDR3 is TGTGCCAGCAGCCCGGACCGACAGGGGGGGTATAGCGAGCAGTACTTC.

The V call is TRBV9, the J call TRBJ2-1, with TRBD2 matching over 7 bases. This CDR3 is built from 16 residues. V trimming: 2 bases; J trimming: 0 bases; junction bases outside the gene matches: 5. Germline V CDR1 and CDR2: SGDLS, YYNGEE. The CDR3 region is CASSVGGVPSYNEQFF. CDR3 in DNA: TGTGCCAGCAGCGTGGGAGGGGTCCCCTCCTACAATGAGCAGTTCTTC.

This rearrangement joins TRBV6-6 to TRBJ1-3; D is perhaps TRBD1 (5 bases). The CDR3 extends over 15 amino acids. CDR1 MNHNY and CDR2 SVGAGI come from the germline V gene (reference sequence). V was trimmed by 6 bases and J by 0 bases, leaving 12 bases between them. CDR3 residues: CASSLQVLSGNTIYF. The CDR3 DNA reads TGTGCCAGCAGCCTACAGGTACTCTCTGGAAACACCATATATTTT.

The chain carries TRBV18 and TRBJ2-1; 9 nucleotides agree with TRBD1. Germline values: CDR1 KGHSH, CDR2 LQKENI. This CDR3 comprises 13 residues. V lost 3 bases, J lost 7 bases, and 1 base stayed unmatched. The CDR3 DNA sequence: TGTGCCAGCTCACCCGGGACAGGGAATGAGCAGTTCTTC. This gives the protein CASSPGTGNEQFF.

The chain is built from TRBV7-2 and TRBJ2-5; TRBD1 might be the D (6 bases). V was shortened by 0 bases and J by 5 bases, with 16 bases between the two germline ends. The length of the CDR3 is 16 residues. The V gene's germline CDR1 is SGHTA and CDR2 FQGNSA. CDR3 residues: CASSLAPGHWGETQYF. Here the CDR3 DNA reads TGTGCCAGCAGCTTAGCTCCGGGACACTGGGGGGAGACCCAGTACTTC.

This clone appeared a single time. CDR3 nucleotides: TGTGCCATCAGCGCCGGGACAGCGAACACCGGGGAGCTGTTTTTT. Residues: CAISAGTANTGELFF. This chain links TRBV10-3 with TRBJ2-2; 7 bases agree with TRBD1. The CDR3 has 15 amino acids. Germline lookup yields CDR1 ENHRY and CDR2 SYGVKD. Germline trimming cut 6 bases from V and 0 bases from J; bases unmatched to any gene: 4.